The 4 T cell receptor beta chains reported below all come from one sample, sequenced in a study of blood T cell repertoires in COVID-19. Only in-frame clones appear in the TCRdb table, and some are missing; sequencing was by immunoSEQ multiplex PCR. The sample holds about 180,000 clones, 75% to 90% seen once. The sample consisted of peripheral blood. The source is a human donor with active or convalescent COVID-19. The donor label of this sample is uncertain.

V is TRBV24-1 and J is TRBJ2-5, with 7 bases matching TRBD2. The CDR3 has 15 residues. Per the germline V gene, CDR1 is KGHDR and CDR2 is SFDVKD. Germline trimming cut 2 bases from V and 5 bases from J; bases unmatched to any gene: 7. Here the CDR3 DNA reads TGTGCCACCAGTGATTGGGAGGGCGGGGATGAGACCCAGTACTTC. It is translated as CATSDWEGGDETQYF.

The chain uses TRBV28 and TRBJ1-1; D remains ambiguous. V lost 3 bases and J lost 6, with 14 bases in between. CDR1 and CDR2 from the germline V gene are MDHEN and SYDVKM. The CDR3 consists of 14 residues. Here the CDR3 DNA reads TGTGCCAGCAGTTTGACAAGGACTACCCCTGAAGCTTTCTTT. It translates to CASSLTRTTPEAFF.

The sample holds one count of this clone. This rearrangement joins TRBV30 to TRBJ2-3; 10 bases are a match to TRBD2. CDR3 length equals 18 residues. Germline lookup yields CDR1 GTSNPN and CDR2 SVGIG (reference sequence). V shed 2 bases and J 0 bases; nucleotides not matched to a gene: 11. CDR3 nucleotides: TGTGCCTGGAGTCTCATTAGCGGGGGGCATCGTAGCACAGATACGCAGTATTTT. Amino acid sequence: CAWSLISGGHRSTDTQYF.

V gene TRBV24-1 combines with J gene TRBJ2-1; the match to TRBD1 covers 9 bases. The germline V gene has CDR1 KGHDR and CDR2 SFDVKD. J gave up 10 bases and V 3 bases, and 12 bases lay outside the gene matches. The CDR3 runs 16 residues. The CDR3 protein is CATSDIPGQGRREQFF. CDR3 bases: TGTGCCACCAGTGATATACCGGGACAGGGACGGCGCGAGCAGTTCTTC.